This note documents a single TCR beta chain sequence. Repertoires were generated with immunoSEQ multiplex PCR, while TCRdb's copy carries only in-frame clones and drops some. This table holds over 15,000 clones, 85% to 90% found once. This sample was included in a study of control samples from healthy donors and cancer patients. Germline V lookup: CDR1 SGHNT, CDR2 YENEEA. V dropped 4 bases and J dropped 5 bases, with 8 bases sitting between them. The CDR3 is 12 amino acids. This clonotype was obtained from a man in his sixties with head and neck cancer. Sequenced sample: PBMCs. V and J are TRBV11-3 and TRBJ2-5; weak D call: TRBD2 (6 bases). Written as DNA, the CDR3 is TGTGCCAGCAGCTCCGGAGGGGAGACCCAGTACTTC. It is translated as CASSSGGETQYF.